The 3 T cell receptor beta chains below all came from one sample that was sequenced in a study of cytomegalovirus exposure and HLA in healthy donors. Generated by immunoSEQ multiplex PCR, the TCRdb table keeps only in-frame clones and is missing some. The sample shows more than 90,000 clones, roughly 82% of them seen only once. Specimen: PBMCs. The source is a man between 18 and 29 years old in good health and CMV-seronegative.

The rearrangement links TRBV29-1 to TRBJ1-1; 8 nucleotides align to TRBD1. The junction had 6 bases not matched to a gene; V was cut back by 5 bases and J by 4 bases. The CDR3 runs to 13 residues. Looked up from germline, CDR1 is SQVTM and CDR2 is ANQGSEA. Here the CDR3 reads CSVRQGAFTEAFF. The CDR3 DNA sequence: TGCAGCGTTCGGCAGGGGGCGTTCACTGAAGCTTTCTTT.

The rearrangement joins TRBV2 to TRBJ2-1; 9 bases agree with TRBD2. CDR1 SNHLY and CDR2 FYNNEI come from the germline V gene. V dropped 4 bases and J dropped 2; count of bases not matched to a gene: 3. The CDR3 sequence is 15 residues long. The CDR3 coding sequence is TGTGCCAGCAGTGGAGCGGGGGGTACCTACAATGAGCAGTTCTTC. Its protein is CASSGAGGTYNEQFF.

This clone was recorded a few times. In DNA, the CDR3 is TGCGCCAGCAGCTTTGGGACTGGAGAGACCCAGTACTTC. Its translation: CASSFGTGETQYF. The chain is built from TRBV5-1 and TRBJ2-5, with a possible D match to TRBD2 (6 bases). The V gene's germline CDR1 is SGHRS and CDR2 YFSETQ. The CDR3 sequence is 13 residues long. V was pared by 2 bases and J by 4 bases, with 9 bases between. The entire variable domain, with the rest obtained from reference TRBV5-1 and TRBJ2-5, is as follows: KAGVTQTPRYLIKTRGQQVTLSCSPISGHRSVSWYQQTPGQGLQFLFEYFSETQRNKGNFPGRFSGRQFSNSRSEMNVSTLELGDSALYLCASSFGTGETQYFGPGTRLLVL.